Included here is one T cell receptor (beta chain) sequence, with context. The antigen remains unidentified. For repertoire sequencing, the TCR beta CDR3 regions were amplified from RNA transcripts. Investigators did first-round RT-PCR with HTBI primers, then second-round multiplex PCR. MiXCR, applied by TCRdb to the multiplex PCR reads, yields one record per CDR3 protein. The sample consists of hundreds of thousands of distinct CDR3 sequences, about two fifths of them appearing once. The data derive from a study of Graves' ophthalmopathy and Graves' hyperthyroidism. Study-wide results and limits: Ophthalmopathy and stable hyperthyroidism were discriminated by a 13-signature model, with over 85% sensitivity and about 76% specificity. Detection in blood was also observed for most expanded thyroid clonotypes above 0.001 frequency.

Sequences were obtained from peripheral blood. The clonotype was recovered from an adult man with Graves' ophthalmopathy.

CDR3 residues: CSARDNHWGLPGAYEQYF. Written as DNA, the CDR3 is TGCAGTGCTAGAGACAATCACTGGGGGCTCCCAGGAGCCTACGAGCAGTACTTC. This sequence joins TRBV20-1 and TRBJ2-7; D perhaps matches TRBD1 (6 bases). Germline CDR1 and CDR2: DFQATT and SNEGSKA (reference sequence). CDR3 length: 18 residues. The V end lost 0 bases, the J end lost 2 bases, and 23 bases lay between the germline ends.